These 26 T cell receptor beta chains came from one sample sequenced in a study of blood T cell repertoires in COVID-19. Assay used: immunoSEQ multiplex PCR; TCRdb lists only in-frame clones, some missing. The repertoire holds 250,000 or so clones, with about 82% as singletons. The specimen was peripheral blood. The receptors derive from a man older than 75 with acute or convalescent COVID-19.

The CDR3 DNA follows: TGTGCCAGCAGCGCCCTATCAATCTACGAGCAGTACTTC. Protein sequence: CASSALSIYEQYF. V gene TRBV6-5 combines with J gene TRBJ2-7; D is ambiguous. V lost 6 bases, J lost 3 bases, and 12 bases lay in between. Per germline, CDR1 MNHEY and CDR2 SVGAGI. This CDR3 is 13 amino acids long.

The chain has TRBV11-2 and TRBJ1-1; unclear D gene. This CDR3 spans 14 amino acids. Per the germline V gene, CDR1 is SGHAT and CDR2 is FQNNGV. Trimming left V 3 bases short and J 1 base short, with 9 bases between. The CDR3 DNA reads TGTGCCAGCAGCTTTGCGGGCCAGAACACTGAAGCTTTCTTT. Protein: CASSFAGQNTEAFF.

This clone was counted once. V gene TRBV6-4 combines with J gene TRBJ1-2; TRBD1 aligns across 7 bases. CDR3 length equals 14 residues. CDR1 is MRHNA and CDR2 is SNTAGT in the germline V gene. The V and J ends lost 0 bases and 7 bases, in that order; junction bases with no gene match: 5. Here the CDR3 reads CASSDSMGTAGYTF. CDR3 nucleotide sequence: TGTGCCAGCAGTGACTCGATGGGGACAGCTGGCTACACCTTC.

The genes are TRBV2 and TRBJ2-2; 10 nucleotides agree with TRBD1. The V segment lost 4 bases and the J segment 4 bases; nucleotides outside the gene matches: 6. Germline V CDR1 and CDR2: SNHLY, FYNNEI. The CDR3 length is 16 residues. The CDR3 reads CASSGSRTGGTGELFF. DNA for the CDR3: TGTGCCAGCAGTGGGTCCAGGACAGGGGGCACCGGGGAGCTGTTTTTT. The entire variable domain, with the rest obtained from reference TRBV2 and TRBJ2-2, is as follows: EPEVTQTPSHQVTQMGQEVILRCVPISNHLYFYWYRQILGQKVEFLVSFYNNEISEKSEIFDDQFSVERPDGSNFTLKIRSTKLEDSAMYFCASSGSRTGGTGELFFGEGSRLTVL.

This clone has more than one count but fewer than ten. The chain recombines TRBV28 with TRBJ1-2, with a tentative D call TRBD1 (5 bases). This CDR3 region has 14 residues. The germline V and J ends were trimmed by 6 bases and 8 bases, with 19 bases remaining between them. Germline assignment: CDR1 MDHEN and CDR2 SYDVKM. The CDR3 coding sequence is TGTGCCAGCAGACCCCCCGCCCGGGGACTAGGCTACACCTTC. Translation: CASRPPARGLGYTF.

The rearrangement uses TRBV20-1 and TRBJ1-2; 8 nucleotides align to TRBD1. Trimming took 4 bases from V and 8 from J; bases not matched to a gene: 3. Germline V lookup: CDR1 DFQATT, CDR2 SNEGSKA (reference sequence). The CDR3 contains 11 residues. The CDR3 region is CSATTGDGYTF. For the CDR3, the DNA is TGCAGTGCTACGACAGGGGACGGCTACACCTTC.

The chain links TRBV12-3 or TRBV12-4 to TRBJ1-2; tentatively, D is TRBD1 (5 bases). Trimming took 5 bases from V and 4 from J, leaving 11 bases between them. The CDR3 has 13 amino acids. The CDR3 DNA sequence: TGTGCCAGCAGTGGGGACTGGAGCTATGGCTACACCTTC. Translated, it gives CASSGDWSYGYTF.

The chain is built from TRBV6-2 or TRBV6-3 and TRBJ2-3, with TRBD2 matching over 8 bases. Germline V gene lookup returns CDR1 MNHEY and CDR2 SVGEGT. The ends lost 2 bases at V and 8 bases at J; junction bases unmatched: 9. CDR3 size: 15 residues. DNA of the CDR3: TGTGCCAGCAGTTACGGCACGGGGGGGCAGGGTACGCAGTATTTT. This encodes CASSYGTGGQGTQYF.

The chain joins TRBV7-2 to TRBJ1-6; D gene uncertain. Trimming took off 2 bases at V and 6 bases at J, with 5 bases between the two ends. This CDR3 region has 13 residues. Germline-derived CDR1 and CDR2 are SGHTA and FQGNSA. The CDR3 DNA reads as TGTGCCAGCAGCTTACGGGTTAATTCACCCCTCCACTTT. Amino acid sequence: CASSLRVNSPLHF.

The rearrangement uses TRBV7-2 and TRBJ1-6, with 7 bases identical to TRBD1. Germline loops: CDR1 SGHTA, CDR2 FQGNSA. J lost 8 bases, V lost 4 bases, and 5 bases had no gene match. This CDR3 comprises 14 residues. The chain's CDR3 is CASSSRQGDSPLHF. The CDR3 region has the DNA TGTGCCAGCAGCTCGCGACAGGGTGATTCACCCCTCCACTTT.

V and J are TRBV28 and TRBJ1-5; 9 nucleotides agree with TRBD1. V shed 6 bases and J 4 bases; nucleotides not matched to a gene: 4. The CDR3 spans 14 residues. CDR1 and CDR2 from the germline V gene are MDHEN and SYDVKM. The CDR3 protein is CASRRTGVNQPQHF. The CDR3 region has the DNA TGTGCCAGCAGACGGACAGGGGTAAATCAGCCCCAGCATTTT.

V is TRBV4-1 and J is TRBJ1-2; no reliable D call. Germline V gene lookup returns CDR1 MGHRA and CDR2 YSYEKL. Trimming removed 0 bases from V and 5 bases from J, with 10 bases in between. The CDR3 loop spans 14 amino acids. The CDR3 sequence is CASSQDQANYGYTF. The CDR3 bases are TGCGCCAGCAGCCAAGATCAGGCGAATTATGGCTACACCTTC.

The chain recombines TRBV28 with TRBJ1-4; 7 bases match TRBD1. Germline CDR1 and CDR2: MDHEN and SYDVKM. V trimming: 5 bases; J trimming: 2 bases; junction bases outside the gene matches: 14. This CDR3 has 18 amino acids. The CDR3 region is CASSPSPGQYATNEKLFF. Written as DNA, the CDR3 is TGTGCCAGCAGTCCTTCCCCGGGACAGTATGCCACTAATGAAAAACTGTTTTTT.

As concerns this clone: This specimen includes other DNA sequences encoding the same CDR3. This sequence joins TRBV28 and TRBJ1-2; D is ambiguous. Trimming cost V 2 bases and J 4 bases, with 5 bases left between them. Germline CDR1 MDHEN, CDR2 SYDVKM. CDR3 size: 12 residues. The CDR3 spells CASSLAAYGYTF. CDR3 coding DNA: TGTGCCAGCAGTTTAGCGGCCTATGGCTACACCTTC.

This clone was detected once. This chain uses TRBV2 with TRBJ1-6, with 7 bases lining up with TRBD1. Losses at the gene ends were 5 bases for V and 10 bases for J; bases not matched to a gene: 8. This CDR3 is 14 amino acids long. CDR1 is SNHLY, CDR2 FYNNEI, per germline. The CDR3 is CASSMQGEGSPLHF. CDR3 bases: TGTGCCAGCAGTATGCAGGGGGAAGGGTCACCCCTCCACTTT.

This clone was seen a handful of times. The chain employs TRBV6-5 and TRBJ1-5; D uncertain. The CDR3 loop spans 15 amino acids. Germline V gene data show CDR1 as MNHEY and CDR2 as SVGAGI. V lost 5 bases and J 0 bases, leaving 11 bases between the germline ends. CDR3 loop: CASSPRANSNQPQHF. The CDR3 coding sequence is TGTGCCAGCAGTCCGCGGGCAAATAGCAATCAGCCCCAGCATTTT.

Of note for this clone: Other DNA sequences in this sample translate to the same CDR3. V is TRBV6-5 and J is TRBJ1-1; 8 bases are a match to TRBD1. Germline V gives CDR1 MNHEY, CDR2 SVGAGI. This CDR3 contains 15 residues. J was trimmed by 2 bases and V by 2 bases; bases with no gene match: 4. DNA of the CDR3: TGTGCCAGCAGTTACCTGACAGGGGTCAACACTGAAGCTTTCTTT. Encoded protein: CASSYLTGVNTEAFF.

CDR3 residues: CASSRDSLYSNQPQHF. In DNA, the CDR3 is TGTGCCAGCAGTCGGGACAGCCTCTATAGCAATCAGCCCCAGCATTTT. The chain is built from TRBV2 and TRBJ1-5; 7 bases agree with TRBD1. The ends lost 5 bases at V and 0 bases at J; junction bases unmatched: 7. Germline V gives CDR1 SNHLY, CDR2 FYNNEI. The CDR3 has 16 residues.

The DNA of the CDR3 is TGTGCCAGCTCACTTACGAGGGACTCCTACAATGAGCAGTTCTTC. Its translation is CASSLTRDSYNEQFF. The chain recombines TRBV18 with TRBJ2-1; possible D gene TRBD2, 5 bases. This CDR3 is built from 15 residues. With 4 bases removed from V and 0 bases from J, the gap between germline ends came to 10 bases. Looked up from germline, CDR1 is KGHSH and CDR2 is LQKENI.

The chain has TRBV14 and TRBJ2-5, with D perhaps TRBD2 (5 bases). Germline CDR1 reads SGHDN; CDR2 reads FVKESK. V lost 1 base and J 1 base, leaving 10 bases between the germline ends. CDR3 length equals 15 residues. CDR3 residues: CASSQVGVPQETQYF. The CDR3 region has the DNA TGTGCCAGCAGCCAAGTCGGGGTTCCCCAAGAGACCCAGTACTTC.

The V and J genes are TRBV7-2 and TRBJ2-4, with D possibly being TRBD1 (6 bases). Trimming stripped 5 bases from V and 8 bases from J, with 13 bases between. Germline V gene sequence: CDR1 SGHTA, CDR2 FQGNSA. CDR3 length: 13 residues. CDR3 in amino acids: CASSGTGRYIQYF. Here the CDR3 DNA reads TGTGCCAGCAGCGGTACAGGGAGATACATTCAGTACTTC.

The chain is built from TRBV9 and TRBJ2-1; 12 bases are a match to TRBD2. V shed 2 bases, J shed 4 bases, and the junction held 10 bases outside the gene matches. The length of the CDR3 is 18 residues. CDR1 and CDR2 (germline): SGDLS, YYNGEE. CDR3 loop: CASSVSPGLAGGYNEQFF. As DNA, the CDR3 is TGTGCCAGCAGCGTCTCACCGGGACTAGCGGGTGGTTACAATGAGCAGTTCTTC.

The chain combines TRBV5-4 with TRBJ2-4; 10 bases are shared with TRBD1. V trimming: 2 bases; J trimming: 8 bases; junction bases outside the gene matches: 13. Per germline, CDR1 SGHNT and CDR2 YYREEE (reference sequence). The CDR3 consists of 17 residues. This chain's CDR3 is CASSFGAGTGDADIQYF. CDR3 bases: TGTGCCAGCAGCTTCGGGGCCGGGACAGGGGACGCAGACATTCAGTACTTC. Drawing the rest from reference TRBV5-4 and TRBJ2-4, the complete variable domain is ETGVTQSPTHLIKTRGQQVTLRCSSQSGHNTVSWYQQALGQGPQFIFQYYREEENGRGNFPPRFSGLQFPNYSSELNVNALELDDSALYLCASSFGAGTGDADIQYFGAGTRLSVL.

This chain uses TRBV28 with TRBJ1-1, with 9 bases fitting TRBD1. CDR3 length: 15 amino acids. Germline loops: CDR1 MDHEN, CDR2 SYDVKM. V shed 7 bases, J shed 6 bases, and the junction held 12 bases outside the gene matches. The CDR3 nucleotides are TGTGCCAGCACCGGACCCGGACAGGGGCGGTCTGAAGCTTTCTTT. It is translated as CASTGPGQGRSEAFF.

The chain carries TRBV5-1 and TRBJ1-4; D remains ambiguous. Germline values: CDR1 SGHRS, CDR2 YFSETQ. V was pared by 0 bases and J by 2 bases, with 8 bases between. There are 15 residues in the CDR3. The CDR3, as DNA: TGCGCCAGCAGCTTGGTCGGAGGGACTAATGAAAAACTGTTTTTT. Translating gives CASSLVGGTNEKLFF.

The V and J genes are TRBV28 and TRBJ1-3; D remains unclear. The length of the CDR3 is 13 residues. Germline loops: CDR1 MDHEN, CDR2 SYDVKM. Trimming stripped 1 base from V and 4 bases from J, with 5 bases between. CDR3 sequence (DNA): TGTGCCAGCAGTTTATTACAGGGAAACACCATATATTTT. It is translated as CASSLLQGNTIYF.